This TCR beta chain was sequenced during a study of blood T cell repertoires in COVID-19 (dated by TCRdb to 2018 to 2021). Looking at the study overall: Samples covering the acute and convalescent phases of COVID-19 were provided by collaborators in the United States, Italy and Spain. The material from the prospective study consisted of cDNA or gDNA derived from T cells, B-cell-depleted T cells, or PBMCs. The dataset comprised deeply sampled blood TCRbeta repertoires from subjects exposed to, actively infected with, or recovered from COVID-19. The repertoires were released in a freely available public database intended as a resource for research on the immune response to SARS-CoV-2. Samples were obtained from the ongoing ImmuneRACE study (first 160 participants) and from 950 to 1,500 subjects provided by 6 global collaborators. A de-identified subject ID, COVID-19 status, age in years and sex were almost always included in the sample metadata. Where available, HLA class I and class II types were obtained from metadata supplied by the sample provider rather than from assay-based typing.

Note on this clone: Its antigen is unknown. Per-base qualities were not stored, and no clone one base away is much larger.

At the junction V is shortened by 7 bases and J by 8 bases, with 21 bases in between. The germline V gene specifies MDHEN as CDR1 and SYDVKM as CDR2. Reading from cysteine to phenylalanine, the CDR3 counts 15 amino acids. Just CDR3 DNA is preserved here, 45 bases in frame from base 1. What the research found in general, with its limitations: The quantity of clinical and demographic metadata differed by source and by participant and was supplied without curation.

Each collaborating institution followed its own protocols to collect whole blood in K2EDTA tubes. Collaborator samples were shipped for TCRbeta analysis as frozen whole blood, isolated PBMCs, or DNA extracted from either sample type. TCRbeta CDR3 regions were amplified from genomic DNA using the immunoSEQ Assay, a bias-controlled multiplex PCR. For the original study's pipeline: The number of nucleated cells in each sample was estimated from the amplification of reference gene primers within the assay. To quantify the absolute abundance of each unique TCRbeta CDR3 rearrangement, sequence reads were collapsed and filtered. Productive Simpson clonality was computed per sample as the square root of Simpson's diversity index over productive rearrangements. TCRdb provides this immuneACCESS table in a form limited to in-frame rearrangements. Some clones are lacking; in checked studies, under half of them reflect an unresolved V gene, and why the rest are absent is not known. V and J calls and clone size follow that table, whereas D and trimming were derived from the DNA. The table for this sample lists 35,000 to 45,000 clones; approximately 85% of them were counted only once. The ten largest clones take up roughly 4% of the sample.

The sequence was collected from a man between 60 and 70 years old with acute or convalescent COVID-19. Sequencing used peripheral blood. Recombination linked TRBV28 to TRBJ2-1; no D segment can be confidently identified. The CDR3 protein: CASIGAASTFDEQFF. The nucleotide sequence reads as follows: TGTGCCAGCATCGGTGCGGCCTCCACCTTCGATGAGCAGTTCTTC. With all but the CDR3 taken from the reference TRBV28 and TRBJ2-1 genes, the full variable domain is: DVKVTQSSRYLVKRTGEKVFLECVQDMDHENMFWYRQDPGLGLRLIYFSYDVKMKEKGDIPEGYSVSREKKERFSLILESASTNQTSMYLCASIGAASTFDEQFFGPGTRLTVL.